A single T cell receptor (beta chain) is shown here with its context. This sample includes further DNA sequences coding for the same CDR3. This table comes from immunoSEQ multiplex PCR, and its TCRdb copy is limited to in-frame clones, with some not included. The sample includes some 320,000 clones, about 92% of them seen just once. The record originates from a study of blood T cell repertoires in COVID-19. This CDR3 region has 13 residues. Germline V CDR1 and CDR2: KGHSH, LQKENI. V was trimmed by 3 bases and J by 2 bases, leaving 7 bases between them. Clinical history reported by participants formed the basis on which cohorts were assigned.

The chain couples TRBV18 to TRBJ1-1; D call uncertain. The source material was PBMCs or T cells enriched from blood (not recorded which). This receptor was obtained from a man in his fifties or sixties who had recovered from COVID-19. CDR3 protein: CASSPGLNTEAFF. The CDR3 coding sequence is TGTGCCAGCTCACCCGGACTAAACACTGAAGCTTTCTTT.